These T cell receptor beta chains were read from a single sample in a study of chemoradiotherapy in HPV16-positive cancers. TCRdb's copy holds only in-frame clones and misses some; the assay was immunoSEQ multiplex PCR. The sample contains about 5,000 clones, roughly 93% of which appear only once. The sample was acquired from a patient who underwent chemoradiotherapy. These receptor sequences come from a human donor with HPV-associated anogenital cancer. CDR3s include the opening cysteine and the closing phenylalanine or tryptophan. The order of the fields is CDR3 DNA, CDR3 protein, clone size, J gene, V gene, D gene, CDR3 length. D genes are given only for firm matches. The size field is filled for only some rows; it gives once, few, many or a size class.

TGTGCCAGCAGCTTGGGACAGTTGACCACTGAAGCTTTCTTT | CASSLGQLTTEAFF | . | TRBJ1-1 | TRBV7-8 | TRBD1 | 14
TGTGCCAGCAGCTCGCCCGACTACGAGCAGTACTTC | CASSSPDYEQYF | once | TRBJ2-7 | TRBV7-2 | . | 12
TGTGCCACCGAAGGGAACACTGAAGCTTTCTTT | CATEGNTEAFF | . | TRBJ1-1 | TRBV6-6 | . | 11
TGTGCCAGCAGTGAGGAGGGACTTGTTGGTTACAATGAGCAGTTCTTC | CASSEEGLVGYNEQFF | . | TRBJ2-1 | TRBV2 | . | 16
TGTGCCAGCAGCTTAGACCAGGACTCCTACGAGCAGTACTTC | CASSLDQDSYEQYF | . | TRBJ2-7 | TRBV7-9 | . | 14
TGTGCCAGCAAGCGTCCGGGGGGAACCGGGGAGCTGTTTTTT | CASKRPGGTGELFF | . | TRBJ2-2 | TRBV9 | TRBD2 | 14
TGTGCCATCAGTGAGACAGGGCATAATGAGCAGTTCTTC | CAISETGHNEQFF | . | TRBJ2-1 | TRBV10-3 | . | 13
TGTGCCAGCAGCCCGACAGGGACTAATCAGCCCCAGCATTTT | CASSPTGTNQPQHF | . | TRBJ1-5 | TRBV9 | TRBD1 | 14
TGCGCCAGCAGCCATGGAAGACAGGGGTCTGGAAACACCATATATTTT | CASSHGRQGSGNTIYF | . | TRBJ1-3 | TRBV4-3 | TRBD1 | 16
TGTGCCAGCAGCCCAGGACGGGACTACAATGAGCAGTTCTTC | CASSPGRDYNEQFF | . | TRBJ2-1 | TRBV7-6 | . | 14